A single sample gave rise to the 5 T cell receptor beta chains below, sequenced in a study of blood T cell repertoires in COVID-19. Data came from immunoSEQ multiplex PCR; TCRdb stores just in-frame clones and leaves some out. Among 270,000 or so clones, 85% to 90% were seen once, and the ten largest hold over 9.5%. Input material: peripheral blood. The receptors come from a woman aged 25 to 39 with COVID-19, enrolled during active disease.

The CDR3 DNA reads as TGTGCCACCCGCTCCAGCGGGGGACCCACAGATACGCAGTATTTT. Protein product: CATRSSGGPTDTQYF. The V gene is TRBV15, the J gene TRBJ2-3; 8 bases are a match to TRBD2. The CDR3 has 15 amino acids. CDR1 LNHNV and CDR2 YYDKDF come from the germline V gene (reference sequence). With 8 bases clipped from V and 2 bases from J, the junction kept 9 bases outside the gene matches.

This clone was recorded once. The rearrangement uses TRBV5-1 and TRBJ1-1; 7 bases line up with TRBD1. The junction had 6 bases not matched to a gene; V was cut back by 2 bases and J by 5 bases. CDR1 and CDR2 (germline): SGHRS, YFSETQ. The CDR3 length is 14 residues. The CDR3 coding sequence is TGCGCCAGCAGCTTTCAAGGGGGCCGGACTGAAGCTTTCTTT. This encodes CASSFQGGRTEAFF.

The CDR3: CASSQGGRPYEQYF. The CDR3, as DNA: TGTGCCAGCAGCCAAGGTGGGCGACCCTACGAGCAGTACTTC. V usage is TRBV5-5 and J usage is TRBJ2-7, with D unclear. V lost 4 bases and J lost 2, with 13 bases in between. The CDR3 is 14 amino acids. The germline V gene encodes CDR1 SGHKS and CDR2 YYEKEE (reference sequence).

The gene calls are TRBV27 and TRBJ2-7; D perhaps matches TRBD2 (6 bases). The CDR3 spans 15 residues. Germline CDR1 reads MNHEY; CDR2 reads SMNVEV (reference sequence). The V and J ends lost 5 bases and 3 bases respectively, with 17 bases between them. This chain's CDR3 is CASSALLRGGYEQYF. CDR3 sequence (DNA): TGTGCCAGCAGTGCCTTACTCCGGGGAGGCTACGAGCAGTACTTC.

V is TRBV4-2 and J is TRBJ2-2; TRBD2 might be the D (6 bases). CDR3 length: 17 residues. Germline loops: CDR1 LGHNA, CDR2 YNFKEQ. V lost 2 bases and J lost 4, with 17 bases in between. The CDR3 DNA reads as TGTGCCAGCAGCCAACCGGGGCGCGGGGACGTCACCGGGGAGCTGTTTTTT. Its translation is CASSQPGRGDVTGELFF.